The following is a T cell receptor (beta chain) sequence with its context. The antigen remains unidentified. Separation from the roughly 670-subject first cohort characterized the roughly 110-subject validation cohort, to which the donors belonged. This sample is part of a study of cytomegalovirus exposure and HLA in healthy donors. Across the study: A later analysis reported the same platform for the roughly 110 validation repertoires and the roughly 700 first-cohort repertoires. Study-wide findings and caveats: Subsequent analysis revealed that first-cohort TCR clusters tended to co-occur in the roughly 120 validation repertoires.

Profiling relied on immunoSEQ multiplex PCR, and the TCRdb table lists in-frame clones only, not all of them. This table holds some 140,000 clones, 80% to 90% found once. This sequence originates from a woman younger than 45 in good health and CMV-seropositive. Sequencing used PBMCs.

DNA of the CDR3: TGCGCCAGCAGCTGGTACTCAGGGGATCTGCGTGAAAAACTGTTTTTT. Translation gives CASSWYSGDLREKLFF. The genes are TRBV5-1 and TRBJ1-4; tentative D call: TRBD1 (6 bases). Germline V gives CDR1 SGHRS, CDR2 YFSETQ. This CDR3 spans 16 amino acids. V was clipped by 3 bases and J by 7 bases, with 19 bases between them.